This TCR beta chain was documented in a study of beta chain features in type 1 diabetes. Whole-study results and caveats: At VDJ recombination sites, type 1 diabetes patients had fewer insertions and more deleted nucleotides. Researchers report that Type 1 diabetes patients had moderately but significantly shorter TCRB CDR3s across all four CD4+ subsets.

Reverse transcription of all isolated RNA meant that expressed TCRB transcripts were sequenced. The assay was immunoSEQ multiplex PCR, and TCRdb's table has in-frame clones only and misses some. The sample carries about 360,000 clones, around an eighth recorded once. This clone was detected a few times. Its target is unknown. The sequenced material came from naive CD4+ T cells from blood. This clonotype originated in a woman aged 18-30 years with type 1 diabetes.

As DNA, the CDR3 is TGTGCCAGCAGCGGTCAAAATAGCAATCAGCCCCAGCATTTT. Encoded protein: CASSGQNSNQPQHF. The chain has TRBV9 and TRBJ1-5, with D hard to call. Germline CDR1 SGDLS, CDR2 YYNGEE. V was pared by 3 bases and J by 0 bases, with 7 bases between. This CDR3 has 14 amino acids.